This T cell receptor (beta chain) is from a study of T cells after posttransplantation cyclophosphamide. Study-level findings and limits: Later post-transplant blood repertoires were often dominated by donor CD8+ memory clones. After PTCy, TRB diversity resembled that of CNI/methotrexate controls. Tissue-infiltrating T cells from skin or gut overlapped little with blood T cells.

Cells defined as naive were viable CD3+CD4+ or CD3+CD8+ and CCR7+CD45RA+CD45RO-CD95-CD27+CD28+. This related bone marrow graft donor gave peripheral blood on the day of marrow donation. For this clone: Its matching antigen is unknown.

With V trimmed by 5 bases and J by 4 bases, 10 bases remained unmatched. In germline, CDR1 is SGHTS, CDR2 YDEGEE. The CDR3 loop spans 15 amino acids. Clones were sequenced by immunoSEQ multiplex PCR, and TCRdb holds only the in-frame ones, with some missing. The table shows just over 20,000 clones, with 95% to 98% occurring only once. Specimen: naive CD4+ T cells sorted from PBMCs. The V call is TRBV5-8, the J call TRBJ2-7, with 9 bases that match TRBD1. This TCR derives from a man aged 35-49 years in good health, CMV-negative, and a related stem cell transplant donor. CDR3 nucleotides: TGTGCCAGCAGGCGGACAGGGGCCGGCAAGTACGAGCAGTACTTC. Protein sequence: CASRRTGAGKYEQYF.